This record looks at one T cell receptor (beta chain) sequence and its context. In its sample, this clonotype was seen once. The clone's antigen remains unknown. There are no base qualities to consult, and no much larger clone falls within one base. A single read is weak support. This sample stems from a study of blood T cells in healthy people across ages (dated by TCRdb to the mid-2010s). Some background on the complete study: Template switching captured roughly one uniquely barcoded TCR beta cDNA molecule per two T cells in model experiments. Using deep sequencing normalized with unique cDNA molecular identifiers, the study measured how TCR beta repertoire diversity changes with age. The donors were split into four age groups: young (average about 16 years), middle-aged (roughly 42), aged (about 56) and long-lived (more than 80). To avoid experimental bias, donors of different ages were randomly spread across the sequencing lanes. Two additional independent replicas of 1 million unique cDNA reads from the same blood draw were analyzed for two donors (one aged 18 to 30 and one aged 80 or older).

Libraries were built with 5' RACE. Sequencing relied on an Illumina HiSeq 2500. The second PCR ran for roughly 7 to 11 cycles and used a J-beta primer mix along with a sample-barcoded 5' primer. A template-switch 5' adaptor carrying 12 random nucleotides introduced a unique molecular identifier onto each TCR beta cDNA molecule. At least 2.5 million CDR3-containing paired-end reads were obtained from each sample. All of the RNA was converted into first-strand cDNA using the Mint cDNA synthesis kit, with a TRBC-specific oligonucleotide serving as the primer. Following uracil-DNA glycosylase treatment, a first 18-cycle PCR with universal primers M1SS and BC2_uni_R was performed on all cDNA. The authors' pipeline ran thus. For normalization, 1 million high-quality reads, each with a distinct molecular identifier, were randomly selected from each sample. Instead of being binned into consensus sequences, reads with shared molecular identifiers were discarded. MiTCR, set to a Q25 quality threshold and the strictest error-elimination algorithm, was used for CDR3 identification, clonotype clustering and error correction. A nonparametric unseen species model with Euler transformation was used to estimate a lower bound on total TCR beta diversity. TCRdb reprocessing: public reads trimmed at Q25 with fastp, clones called with MiXCR, in-frame beta chains kept. Each entry is one CDR3 protein sequence, shown with its most common DNA and genes. These V and J calls originate from TCRdb's pipeline instead of the authors' own analysis. Across this sample there are 1.5 million to 2 million distinct CDR3 sequences, with 25% to 30% seen only once. Of the sample, 6.5% to 8.5% falls within the top ten clones.

Summary of the overall study and its limitations: Conclusive comparison of naive and antigen-experienced compartments was prevented by the profiling of bulk unsorted PBMCs. Observed TCR beta diversity correlated strongly with the percentage of naive T cells measured by flow cytometry. Total diversity estimates from one million sequenced T cells were considered lower bounds and underestimates. As age increased, observed TCR beta diversity per million T cells dropped in a roughly linear way, and a significant reduction was already evident by age 40. Donor CMV infection status was unknown, potentially confounding age-related changes in expanded clonotypes. Compared with the aged group, the long-lived group had more naive CD4+ T cells, fewer expanded clones and increased TCR diversity, a pattern suggesting age selection.

Via the germline V gene (reference sequence), CDR1 is GTSNPN and CDR2 SVGIG. Deletion took 2 bases off V and 7 bases off J, with a span of 13 bases between the germline ends. The CDR3 measures 13 amino acids from cysteine to phenylalanine. Of all the DNA, just the CDR3 is kept, 39 bases in frame from base 1. Systemically healthy Caucasian individuals from Russia, 39 in total and aged about 6 to 90 years, were included as donors. Each donor gave 9.5 to 10 milliliters of peripheral blood, drawn into EDTA-treated Vacutainer tubes. Ficoll-Paque density-gradient centrifugation was used to isolate PBMCs, with at least 6 million per sample. Trizol reagent was used to extract total RNA from PBMCs, with at least 5.5 micrograms per sample. For every donor, flow cytometry on a PBMC aliquot measured the percentage of naive CD45RAhigh/CD27high T cells.

The chain is encoded by TRBV30 joined to TRBJ2-3, with the D call perhaps TRBD1 or TRBD2, each one matching 5 bases. The sequenced sample consisted of blood. The source is a woman aged 25 to 45 in good health. The CDR3 here reads CAWSKGRANTQYF. The bases are TGTGCCTGGAGTAAGGGACGGGCAAATACGCAGTATTTT.